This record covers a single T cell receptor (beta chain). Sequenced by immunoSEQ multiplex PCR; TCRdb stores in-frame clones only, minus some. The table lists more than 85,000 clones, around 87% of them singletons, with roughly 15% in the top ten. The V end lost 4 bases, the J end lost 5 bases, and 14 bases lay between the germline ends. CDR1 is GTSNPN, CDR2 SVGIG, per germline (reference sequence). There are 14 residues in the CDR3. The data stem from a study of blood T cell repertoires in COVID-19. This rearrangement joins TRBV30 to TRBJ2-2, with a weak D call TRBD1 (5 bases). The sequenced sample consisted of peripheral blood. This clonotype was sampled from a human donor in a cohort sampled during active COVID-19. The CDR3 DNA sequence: TGTGCCTGGACCCAAATCAGGGATACCGGGGAGCTGTTTTTT. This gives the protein CAWTQIRDTGELFF.